The rows below give T cell receptor beta chains drawn from one sample of a study of blood T cells in healthy people across ages. MiXCR, applied by TCRdb to the 5' RACE reads, yields one record per CDR3 protein. The table has fewer than 900,000 distinct CDR3 sequences, about 40% seen once. Specimen: blood. These receptors originate from a woman in her fifties or sixties in good health. The conserved cysteine and the conserved F or W are not part of the CDR3 here. Each record gives: CDR3 protein, J gene, V gene.

CDR3 protein: ASSPSPLYEQY
J gene: TRBJ2-7
V gene: TRBV7-2

CDR3 protein: SVERQSNEKLF
J gene: TRBJ1-4
V gene: TRBV29-1

CDR3 protein: ASSPISGGGGTDTQY
J gene: TRBJ2-3
V gene: TRBV9

CDR3 protein: ASSQDWGAGSSNTGELF
J gene: TRBJ2-2
V gene: TRBV3-1

CDR3 protein: ASSQDPVWDRRSGANVLT
J gene: TRBJ2-6
V gene: TRBV14

CDR3 protein: ATYAVGLETQY
J gene: TRBJ2-5
V gene: TRBV28

CDR3 protein: ASSRTPGLASIEQY
J gene: .
V gene: TRBV7-2

CDR3 protein: ASRPHSGTYNEQF
J gene: TRBJ2-1
V gene: TRBV28

CDR3 protein: SGLAERTDTQY
J gene: TRBJ2-3
V gene: TRBV20-1

CDR3 protein: ASSLQGRDTGELF
J gene: TRBJ2-2
V gene: TRBV27

CDR3 protein: ASVTGASSGANVLT
J gene: TRBJ2-6
V gene: TRBV5-1

CDR3 protein: ASSLGFGAGGYEQY
J gene: .
V gene: TRBV5-6

CDR3 protein: ASSQLLAGASTDTQY
J gene: TRBJ2-3
V gene: TRBV3-1

CDR3 protein: ASAPGTAYEQY
J gene: TRBJ2-7
V gene: TRBV18

CDR3 protein: ASSVSPLNNEQF
J gene: TRBJ2-1
V gene: TRBV7-2

CDR3 protein: ASSPLRGLGEQF
J gene: TRBJ2-1
V gene: TRBV18

CDR3 protein: SSFVNTGELF
J gene: TRBJ2-2
V gene: TRBV29-1

CDR3 protein: ASSPRTSGHGFEQY
J gene: TRBJ2-7
V gene: TRBV7-2

CDR3 protein: ASSLQGAGTYNEQF
J gene: TRBJ2-1
V gene: TRBV4-3

CDR3 protein: ASSWRQGDETQY
J gene: TRBJ2-5
V gene: TRBV27

CDR3 protein: SARAFQETQY
J gene: TRBJ2-5
V gene: TRBV20-1

CDR3 protein: ASSLSFTGDSYEQY
J gene: TRBJ2-7
V gene: TRBV7-3

CDR3 protein: ASSLTDGAAYEQY
J gene: TRBJ2-5
V gene: TRBV3-1

CDR3 protein: ASKRAGLTFGANVLT
J gene: TRBJ2-6
V gene: TRBV12-3/TRBV12-4

CDR3 protein: ASSLRSGGYYNEQF
J gene: TRBJ2-1
V gene: TRBV5-5

CDR3 protein: ASSLNVAGGPDTQY
J gene: TRBJ2-3
V gene: TRBV7-9

CDR3 protein: ASSRSFGGIGNEQY
J gene: TRBJ2-7
V gene: TRBV3-1

CDR3 protein: SVVTLGGNGYT
J gene: TRBJ1-2
V gene: TRBV29-1

CDR3 protein: ATSKDLSYNEQF
J gene: TRBJ2-1
V gene: TRBV5-1

CDR3 protein: SARVDRVNEQY
J gene: TRBJ2-7
V gene: TRBV20-1

CDR3 protein: ASSTGLAEPAYNEQF
J gene: TRBJ2-1
V gene: TRBV5-4

CDR3 protein: SASGLAVSYEQY
J gene: TRBJ2-7
V gene: TRBV20-1

CDR3 protein: ASSQVAGARRGEQY
J gene: TRBJ2-7
V gene: TRBV3-1

CDR3 protein: ASSWGLAGIGEQF
J gene: TRBJ2-1
V gene: TRBV5-1

CDR3 protein: SARKQGQDTEAF
J gene: TRBJ1-1
V gene: TRBV20-1

CDR3 protein: ASSRPGVAGGGGEQF
J gene: TRBJ2-1
V gene: TRBV27

CDR3 protein: ASSLTGPLYNEQF
J gene: TRBJ2-1
V gene: TRBV27

CDR3 protein: ASSVRGQGSRKLF
J gene: TRBJ1-4
V gene: TRBV5-8

CDR3 protein: ASSSRREGEQF
J gene: TRBJ2-1
V gene: TRBV12-3/TRBV12-4

CDR3 protein: ASSLTASYKEQF
J gene: TRBJ2-1
V gene: TRBV7-3

CDR3 protein: STDRANYGYT
J gene: TRBJ1-2
V gene: TRBV29-1

CDR3 protein: ASSQDQMGQRNTDTQY
J gene: TRBJ2-3
V gene: TRBV4-2